The present entry profiles one TCR beta chain with its context. Its antigen is currently unknown. Additional DNA sequences in this sample encode the identical CDR3. Germline V gene lookup returns CDR1 SGHRS and CDR2 YFSETQ. V trimming: 0 bases; J trimming: 4 bases; junction bases outside the gene matches: 1. The CDR3 totals 14 residues. Treatment meaning: oral pan-JAK inhibitor, 5-10 mg twice daily. Researchers gathered lesional scalp punch biopsies and peripheral blood from patients with alopecia areata. This entry belongs to a study of CD8+ T cells in alopecia areata. Findings and limits, study-wide: Tofacitinib yielded significantly lower scalp clonality and fewer expanded CD8+ clones among the top 100. Lesional scalp exceeded normal scalp in clonality, especially in alopecia totalis/universalis. While tofacitinib was given, many expanded lesional clones persisted in scalp and blood.

cDNA serving as the sequencing template came from extracted, reverse transcribed RNA. Clones were read by immunoSEQ multiplex PCR, and TCRdb kept only the in-frame ones, dropping some. The sample has some 180,000 clones, about half seen once. The receptor comes from a human donor with alopecia areata. Source: CD8+ T cells sorted from blood, taken around week 54, from a patient treated with tofacitinib. This chain connects TRBV5-1 to TRBJ1-5; 7 bases are a match to TRBD1. This chain's CDR3 is CASSLAGGNQPQHF. CDR3 in DNA: TGCGCCAGCAGCTTGGCAGGGGGTAATCAGCCCCAGCATTTT.